These T cell receptor beta chains were read from a single sample in a study of memory CD4+ T cells and cytomegalovirus serostatus. Using immunoSEQ multiplex PCR, the repertoire was profiled, and TCRdb retains in-frame clones only, with some absent. The profile covers 50,000 to 75,000 clones, with more than 75% appearing a single time and over 0.7% taken by the ten largest. Sequenced material: memory CD4+ T cells from blood. The receptors derive from an adult in good health and CMV-seronegative. The CDR3 runs from the conserved cysteine through the conserved F or W. D genes are given only for firm matches. Rows may omit the clone size; those that give it use once, few, many or a size class.

TRBJ2-5 | 12 | TRBV25-1 | . | once | CASSADAGEQYF | TGTGCCAGCAGCGCGGACGCCGGGGAGCAGTACTTC
TRBJ1-5 | 14 | TRBV19 | . | . | CASRVVGGNQPQHF | TGTGCCAGTAGGGTGGTAGGGGGCAATCAGCCCCAGCATTTT
TRBJ2-4 | 15 | TRBV5-4 | TRBD2 | once | CASSTGTSGTDIQYF | TGTGCCAGCAGCACAGGGACTAGCGGGACAGACATTCAGTACTTC
TRBJ1-2 | 14 | TRBV5-4 | . | . | CASSLAGARAGYTF | TGTGCCAGCAGCTTGGCGGGGGCCCGGGCTGGCTACACCTTC
TRBJ2-1 | 15 | TRBV14 | TRBD2 | . | CASSPGTSDYNEQFF | TGTGCCAGCAGCCCCGGGACTAGCGACTACAATGAGCAGTTCTTC
TRBJ2-3 | 16 | TRBV2 | TRBD2 | . | CASSEVAGGGTDTQYF | TGTGCCAGCAGTGAGGTAGCGGGGGGTGGAACAGATACGCAGTATTTT
TRBJ1-2 | 14 | TRBV7-9 | TRBD1 | . | CASSIPTGWEGYTF | TGTGCCAGCAGCATACCGACAGGGTGGGAGGGCTACACCTTC
TRBJ2-3 | 15 | TRBV7-3 | TRBD2 | . | CASSLLAGGPDTQYF | TGTGCCAGCAGCTTACTGGCGGGGGGGCCCGATACGCAGTATTTT
TRBJ1-2 | 11 | TRBV6-5 | TRBD1 | . | CASTRGGGYTF | TGTGCCAGCACCAGGGGGGGCGGCTACACCTTC
TRBJ1-6 | 14 | TRBV9 | . | . | CASSVLQGDSPLHF | TGTGCCAGCAGCGTTTTACAGGGTGATTCACCCCTCCACTTT
TRBJ2-7 | 15 | TRBV7-8 | . | . | CASSFNGGGGFEQYF | TGTGCCAGCAGCTTCAACGGGGGTGGGGGGTTCGAGCAGTACTTC
TRBJ1-5 | 13 | TRBV7-9 | . | . | CASSQDRVKPQHF | TGTGCCAGCAGCCAAGATCGGGTCAAGCCCCAGCATTTT
TRBJ2-2 | 18 | TRBV13 | . | . | CASSLRPSFGSSGGELFF | TGTGCCAGCAGCTTAAGACCGAGCTTCGGGAGTAGTGGCGGGGAGCTGTTTTTT
TRBJ1-1 | 18 | TRBV7-9 | . | . | CASSLLGSRGTVNTEAFF | TGTGCCAGCAGCTTGCTGGGGTCCCGTGGCACGGTGAACACTGAAGCTTTCTTT
TRBJ2-7 | 15 | TRBV6-6 | TRBD2 | . | CASSFGGRREDEQYF | TGTGCCAGCAGTTTCGGGGGGAGACGGGAAGACGAGCAGTACTTC
TRBJ1-1 | 15 | TRBV4-1 | TRBD1 | . | CASTGQGSTNTEAFF | TGCGCCAGCACCGGACAGGGTTCCACGAACACTGAAGCTTTCTTT
TRBJ2-2 | 14 | TRBV5-8 | . | . | CASTPWGRTGELFF | TGTGCCAGCACCCCTTGGGGACGCACCGGGGAGCTGTTTTTT
TRBJ1-1 | 16 | TRBV28 | . | once | CASSFRVPGGATEAFF | TGTGCCAGCAGTTTCAGGGTTCCGGGGGGGGCCACTGAAGCTTTCTTT
TRBJ2-1 | 13 | TRBV21-1 | . | . | CASSKVRIFEQFF | TGTGCCAGCAGCAAAGTAAGGATTTTTGAGCAGTTCTTC
TRBJ2-7 | 16 | TRBV30 | TRBD2 | few | CAWRPTFLTSAYEQYF | TGTGCCTGGAGACCAACTTTCTTAACTAGCGCCTACGAGCAGTACTTC